These 25 T cell receptor beta chains were sequenced from one sample in a study of PD-1 blockade in classical Hodgkin lymphoma. Following autologous stem cell transplantation, relapse occurred in every patient, and exposure to brentuximab vedotin varied. Repertoires were generated with immunoSEQ multiplex PCR, while TCRdb's copy carries only in-frame clones and drops some. The data contain about 110,000 clones, about 89% of them singletons. The sequencing here drew on peripheral blood mononuclear cells (PBMCs), taken before the second cycle of nivolumab. These receptors all stem from a human donor with classical Hodgkin lymphoma.

This chain connects TRBV5-6 to TRBJ1-2; unclear D gene. This CDR3 has 12 residues. V lost 4 bases to trimming and J lost 7 bases, with 11 bases between them. The V gene's germline CDR1 is SGHDT and CDR2 YYEEEE. Here the CDR3 reads CASSRKVGGYTF. CDR3 nucleotide sequence: TGTGCCAGCAGCCGGAAGGTGGGTGGCTACACCTTC.

V usage is TRBV7-9 and J usage is TRBJ1-1; D is undetermined. The CDR3 covers 14 residues. Between the trimmed V and J ends, which lost 1 base and 2 bases, there was a span of 8 bases. Germline V lookup: CDR1 SEHNR, CDR2 FQNEAQ (reference sequence). CDR3 sequence: CASSLGNSNTEAFF. CDR3 bases: TGTGCCAGCAGCTTAGGAAACAGTAACACTGAAGCTTTCTTT.

The count of this clone is one. J is TRBJ1-2 and V is TRBV7-9; D gene uncertain. Trimming took 5 bases from V and 5 from J, leaving 9 bases between them. The CDR3 extends over 12 amino acids. Germline V lookup: CDR1 SEHNR, CDR2 FQNEAQ (reference sequence). CDR3 residues: CASSLDKYGYTF. The CDR3 nucleotides read TGTGCCAGCAGCCTTGACAAGTATGGCTACACCTTC. The full variable domain, rest sourced from reference TRBV7-9 and TRBJ1-2, is DTGVSQNPRHKITKRGQNVTFRCDPISEHNRLYWYRQTLGQGPEFLTYFQNEAQLEKSRLLSDRFSAERPKGSFSTLEIQRTEQGDSAMYLCASSLDKYGYTFGSGTRLTVV.

V and J are TRBV7-9 and TRBJ1-5; no clear D. This CDR3 region has 15 residues. CDR1 SEHNR and CDR2 FQNEAQ come from the germline V gene (reference sequence). V dropped 0 bases and J dropped 1 base, with 7 bases sitting between them. The CDR3 DNA reads TGTGCCAGCAGCTTAGCAGGGTCCAGCAATCAGCCCCAGCATTTT. It specifies CASSLAGSSNQPQHF.

The rearrangement joins TRBV7-2 to TRBJ2-1; 8 positions match TRBD1. The CDR3 has 12 amino acids. Germline V gene lookup returns CDR1 SGHTA and CDR2 FQGNSA. V lost 5 bases to trimming and J lost 15 bases; unmatched junction nucleotides: 9. The CDR3 reads CASSLLPGQVFF. The CDR3 DNA is TGTGCCAGCAGCCTATTACCGGGACAGGTGTTCTTC.

V is TRBV5-4 and J is TRBJ2-7; D gene unclear. Between the trimmed V and J ends, which lost 4 bases and 0 bases, there was a span of 8 bases. This CDR3 is built from 13 residues. Germline lookup yields CDR1 SGHNT and CDR2 YYREEE (reference sequence). The CDR3 region is CASSLGFSYEQYF. Written as DNA, the CDR3 is TGTGCCAGCAGCCTGGGGTTCTCCTACGAGCAGTACTTC.

The chain recombines TRBV18 with TRBJ2-1; TRBD2 agrees at 8 bases. Germline trimming cut 5 bases from V and 0 bases from J; bases unmatched to any gene: 6. Germline V gene sequence: CDR1 KGHSH, CDR2 LQKENI. The CDR3 has 16 residues. The CDR3 DNA reads as TGTGCCAGCTCATCAGAGCGGGGGAGCTCCTACAATGAGCAGTTCTTC. It yields the protein CASSSERGSSYNEQFF.

J is TRBJ2-3 and V is TRBV4-1; maybe TRBD2 (7 bases). CDR3 size: 14 residues. V gave up 4 bases and J gave up 6 bases, with 14 bases separating them. Germline assignment: CDR1 MGHRA and CDR2 YSYEKL. The DNA for the CDR3 is TGCGCCAGCAGCCCAAGGGGGGGCCCCGATACGCAGTATTTT. It encodes CASSPRGGPDTQYF.

V usage is TRBV5-4 and J usage is TRBJ1-2; D gene uncertain. Trimming shortened V by 2 bases and J by 1 base, and 15 bases separated the two germline ends. CDR1 and CDR2 from the germline V gene are SGHNT and YYREEE (reference sequence). CDR3 length: 16 amino acids. In DNA, the CDR3 is TGTGCCAGCAGCTTAGGTACAACAGCACATAACTATGGCTACACCTTC. Encoded protein: CASSLGTTAHNYGYTF.

The J gene is TRBJ2-1, the V gene TRBV19; tentative D call: TRBD1 (5 bases). This CDR3 has 15 amino acids. The germline gives CDR1 LNHDA, CDR2 SQIVND (reference sequence). The germline V and J ends were trimmed by 3 bases and 7 bases, with 16 bases remaining between them. The CDR3 here is CASSMGRVLGNEQFF. The CDR3 DNA is TGTGCCAGTAGTATGGGCAGGGTCCTAGGGAATGAGCAGTTCTTC.

The J gene is TRBJ1-2, the V gene TRBV5-4; no clear D. Looked up from germline, CDR1 is SGHNT and CDR2 is YYREEE (reference sequence). The CDR3 runs 11 residues. The ends were cut back, 4 bases at V and 3 bases at J, with 4 bases in the middle. The CDR3 protein is CASSDYYGYTF. The CDR3 DNA follows: TGTGCCAGCAGCGATTACTATGGCTACACCTTC.

This chain connects TRBV19 to TRBJ1-2, with a possible D match to TRBD1 (5 bases). Trimming took 5 bases from V and 2 from J, leaving 9 bases between them. The CDR3 length is 13 residues. CDR1 and CDR2 (germline): LNHDA, SQIVND (reference sequence). The CDR3 sequence is CASSPRVNYGYTF. The CDR3 DNA reads TGTGCCAGTAGTCCCAGGGTGAACTATGGCTACACCTTC.

This clone was recorded only once. The CDR3, as DNA: TGTGCCAGCTCGTCCCTAACCTACGAGCAGTACTTC. This codes for CASSSLTYEQYF. V gene TRBV18 combines with J gene TRBJ2-7; the D is unclear. Germline V gene data show CDR1 as KGHSH and CDR2 as LQKENI. Trimming took 6 bases from V and 2 from J, leaving 8 bases between them. The CDR3 length is 12 residues.

This clone was observed once. The rearrangement links TRBV19 to TRBJ1-5; weak D call: TRBD1 (5 bases). Trimming took off 6 bases at V and 4 bases at J, with 19 bases between the two ends. Germline V lookup: CDR1 LNHDA, CDR2 SQIVND (reference sequence). This CDR3 is 16 amino acids long. The CDR3 coding sequence is TGTGCCAGTAGCAAGCTCTGGGGGGAATGGAATCAGCCCCAGCATTTT. Its protein product is CASSKLWGEWNQPQHF.

The gene calls are TRBV7-2 and TRBJ2-5, with TRBD1 matching 10 bases. The V gene's germline CDR1 is SGHTA and CDR2 FQGNSA. The CDR3 has 19 amino acids. With 2 bases clipped from V and 1 base from J, the junction kept 13 bases outside the gene matches. The CDR3 reads CASSLPQGGQGFPQETQYF. Here the CDR3 DNA reads TGTGCCAGCAGCTTACCCCAGGGGGGACAGGGGTTCCCCCAAGAGACCCAGTACTTC. Full variable domain (missing parts from reference TRBV7-2 and TRBJ2-5): GAGVSQSPSNKVTEKGKDVELRCDPISGHTALYWYRQSLGQGLEFLIYFQGNSAPDKSGLPSDRFSAERTGGSVSTLTIQRTQQEDSAVYLCASSLPQGGQGFPQETQYFGPGTRLLVL.

The chain is built from TRBV4-3 and TRBJ1-4; 7 nucleotides agree with TRBD1. The junction had 6 bases not matched to a gene; V was cut back by 4 bases and J by 4 bases. Germline V gene data show CDR1 as LGHNA and CDR2 as YSLEER. The CDR3 loop spans 15 amino acids. The CDR3 nucleotides are TGCGCCAGCAGCCCCCAGACAGGGATTAATGAAAAACTGTTTTTT. This encodes CASSPQTGINEKLFF.

The sample holds one count of this clone. The J gene is TRBJ1-2, the V gene TRBV11-2, with D possibly matching TRBD1 (6 bases). Trimming stripped 3 bases from V and 6 bases from J, with 8 bases between. Germline V gene lookup returns CDR1 SGHAT and CDR2 FQNNGV. There are 12 residues in the CDR3. CDR3 residues: CASSLDRHGYTF. Here the CDR3 DNA reads TGTGCCAGCAGCTTGGACAGACATGGCTACACCTTC. Based on the CDR3 plus reference TRBV11-2 and TRBJ1-2, the full variable domain is EAGVAQSPRYKIIEKRQSVAFWCNPISGHATLYWYQQILGQGPKLLIQFQNNGVVDDSQLPKDRFSAERLKGVDSTLKIQPAKLEDSAVYLCASSLDRHGYTFGSGTRLTVV.

This clone was seen once. The chain combines TRBV28 with TRBJ1-6, with 7 nucleotides matching TRBD1. The V segment lost 5 bases and the J segment 10 bases; nucleotides outside the gene matches: 11. CDR3 size: 15 residues. Germline assignment: CDR1 MDHEN and CDR2 SYDVKM. The CDR3 nucleotides are TGTGCCAGCAGTCCGGGACAGTCGGGACAGTCACCCCTCCACTTT. As protein: CASSPGQSGQSPLHF. Together with reference TRBV28 and TRBJ1-6, the CDR3 gives the full variable domain: DVKVTQSSRYLVKRTGEKVFLECVQDMDHENMFWYRQDPGLGLRLIYFSYDVKMKEKGDIPEGYSVSREKKERFSLILESASTNQTSMYLCASSPGQSGQSPLHFGNGTRLTVT.

The chain links TRBV13 to TRBJ2-7; a possible D gene is TRBD2 (5 bases). Germline CDR1 PRHDT, CDR2 FYEKMQ (reference sequence). V was pared by 7 bases and J by 5 bases, with 12 bases between. This CDR3 region has 12 residues. CDR3 protein: CASKRYGDEQYF. The CDR3 nucleotides read TGTGCCAGCAAGAGGTACGGGGACGAGCAGTACTTC.

This chain connects TRBV29-1 to TRBJ2-7; D may be TRBD2 (6 bases). Deletions cut 4 bases from V and 6 bases from J, with 10 bases between. The V gene's germline CDR1 is SQVTM and CDR2 ANQGSEA. The CDR3 consists of 11 residues. This CDR3 reads CSVGSGVEQYF. DNA of the CDR3: TGCAGCGTTGGGTCGGGGGTCGAGCAGTACTTC.

This clone was seen a handful of times. The V gene is TRBV4-1, the J gene TRBJ2-2, with 9 bases lining up with TRBD2. With V trimmed by 0 bases and J by 5 bases, 1 base remained unmatched. Germline CDR1 is MGHRA and CDR2 is YSYEKL. This CDR3 comprises 15 residues. The CDR3 is CASSQEAGGTGELFF. CDR3 bases: TGCGCCAGCAGCCAAGAGGCGGGAGGGACCGGGGAGCTGTTTTTT.

In its sample, this clone was seen once. V is TRBV11-3 and J is TRBJ2-6; no firm D call. The CDR3 is made up of 15 amino acids. V was cut by 5 bases and J by 0 bases, with 8 bases left in between. CDR1 is SGHNT, CDR2 YENEEA, per germline. CDR3 residues: CASSRRTSGANVLTF. DNA of the CDR3: TGTGCCAGCAGCCGAAGGACCTCTGGGGCCAACGTCCTGACTTTC.

V usage is TRBV21-1 and J usage is TRBJ1-5. TRBV21-1 is termed a pseudogene. There are 12 residues in the CDR3. CDR3 in DNA: TGTGCCAGCAGCAAGGGATATCAGCCCCAGCATTTT. Its translation: CASSKGYQPQHF.

The V gene is TRBV4-1, the J gene TRBJ1-4, with a possible D match to TRBD1 (5 bases). CDR3 length: 14 residues. V lost 3 bases and J lost 8, with 13 bases in between. From germline, CDR1 is MGHRA and CDR2 YSYEKL. CDR3 sequence reads: CASSQAGLREKLFF. The CDR3 DNA sequence: TGCGCCAGCAGCCAGGCAGGGTTGAGGGAAAAACTGTTTTTT.

The table lists this clone with a count of one. The V call is TRBV5-6, the J call TRBJ2-7; 11 nucleotides line up with TRBD1. CDR1 is SGHDT and CDR2 is YYEEEE in the germline V gene. Trimming at V came to 2 bases and at J to 5 bases, leaving 3 bases not matched to a gene. This CDR3 has 14 amino acids. This chain's CDR3 is CASSFLDRGHEQYF. The CDR3 DNA is TGTGCCAGCAGCTTCCTGGACAGGGGGCACGAGCAGTACTTC.